A selection of T cell receptor beta chains follows, all from one sample in a study of OX40 agonist ivuxolimab in advanced cancers. Repertoires were generated with immunoSEQ multiplex PCR, while TCRdb's copy carries only in-frame clones and drops some. The repertoire holds some 74,000 clones, with around 94% as singletons. Sequenced material: CD4+ or CD8+ T cells sorted from blood, taken in a trial of the OX40 agonist ivuxolimab. The receptor set was obtained from an adult with an advanced solid tumor such as melanoma, head and neck, liver or kidney cancer. CDR3s include the opening cysteine and the closing phenylalanine or tryptophan. The order of the fields is V gene, CDR3 protein.

TRBV2	CASSPTSGKTDTQYF
TRBV7-8	CASSQGQGGQTQYF
TRBV6-1	CASTPRDSYEQYF
TRBV19	CASNRASGGELFF
TRBV28	CASSSLGTLAGDEQFF
TRBV7-6	CASSLDRGGNQPQHF
TRBV7-9	CASSLEASYTF
TRBV27	CASSLWPQGDDTQYF
TRBV5-4	CASSFGTSGDNEQFF
TRBV5-4	CASSLDRGDEKLFF
TRBV4-3	CASSQDFVLAGFGSYNEQFF
TRBV10-2	CASLRDSVKGEQYF
TRBV9	CASSVGNRDRGLTGELFF
TRBV28	CASSFGGNSPLHF
TRBV19	CASSPGDLRQETQYF
TRBV11-2	CASSQNGEKLFF
TRBV10-1	CASIEGGDTQYF
TRBV2	CASSEIGPTDTQYF
TRBV18	CASSPQGFVTYNEQFF
TRBV4-1	CASSPERETQYF
TRBV4-1	CASSQDKGVTEAFF
TRBV19	CASTAGAEQYF
TRBV6-5	CASSSRALQETQYF
TRBV27	CASSSRDESNEAFF
TRBV6-1	CASSGTRDRVGNEQFF
TRBV28	CASSFRQGVYTEAFF
TRBV7-9	CASRSARTRESGNTIYF
TRBV5-5	CASSLYTGNTEAFF
TRBV28	CASSPTVSNEKLFF
TRBV27	CASSPPLGHEQFF
TRBV7-8	CASSLAMKDEKLFF
TRBV5-4	CASSLEGVGQPQHF
TRBV9	CASSITGEGSTEAFF
TRBV7-8	CASSLALATSYEQYF
TRBV7-2	CASSLGSPGAEAFF
TRBV19	CASSIGGMNTEAFF
TRBV11-1	CASSYPLEGAGTDTQYF
TRBV11-2	CASSLPDRGMEKEKLFF
TRBV9	CASSSTDGQPGELFF
TRBV28	CASSPGLAKSYEQYF
TRBV7-9	CASSNRQQETQYF
TRBV27	CASSLGSGLYNEQFF